The T cell receptor (beta chain) under discussion was sequenced for a study of shared clonotypes between healthy human individuals. Repertoires were generated with immunoSEQ multiplex PCR, while TCRdb's copy carries only in-frame clones and drops some. This sample yields more than 2 million clones, of which roughly 94% are seen a single time; 0.1% to 0.15% belongs to the top ten. The study enrolled healthy HIV-negative adults without recent acute infections or vaccinations as donors. A CD45RA-negative memory subset and a CD45RA+ naive subset were separated from the CD4+ cells. V was cut by 1 base and J by 5 bases, with 15 bases left in between. CDR3 length: 15 residues. Germline CDR1 is MGHRA and CDR2 is YSYEKL.

The specimen was naive CD4+ T cells sorted from blood. As to subset: CD45RA+ positively selected. The chain joins TRBV4-1 to TRBJ2-7; D is possibly TRBD1 (6 bases). This receptor was identified in a man younger than 30 in good health. CDR3 residues: CASSQGSWTADEQYF. DNA of the CDR3: TGCGCCAGCAGCCAAGGTAGTTGGACAGCAGACGAGCAGTACTTC.